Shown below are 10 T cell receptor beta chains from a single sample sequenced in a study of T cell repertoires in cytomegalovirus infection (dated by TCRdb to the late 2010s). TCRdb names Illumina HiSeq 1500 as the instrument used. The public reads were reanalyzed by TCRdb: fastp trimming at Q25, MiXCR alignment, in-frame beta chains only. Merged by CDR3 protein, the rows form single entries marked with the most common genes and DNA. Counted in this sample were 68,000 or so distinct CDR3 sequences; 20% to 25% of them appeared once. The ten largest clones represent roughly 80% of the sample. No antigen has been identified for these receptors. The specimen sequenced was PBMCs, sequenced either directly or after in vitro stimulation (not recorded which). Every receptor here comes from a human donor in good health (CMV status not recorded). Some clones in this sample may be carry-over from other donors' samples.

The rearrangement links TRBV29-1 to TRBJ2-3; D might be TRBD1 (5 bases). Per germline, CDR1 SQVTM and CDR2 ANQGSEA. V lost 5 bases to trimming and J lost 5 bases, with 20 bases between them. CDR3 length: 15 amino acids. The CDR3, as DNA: TGCAGCGTTACAATGACAGCCTCAAGGGGAGATACGCAGTATTTT. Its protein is CSVTMTASRGDTQYF.

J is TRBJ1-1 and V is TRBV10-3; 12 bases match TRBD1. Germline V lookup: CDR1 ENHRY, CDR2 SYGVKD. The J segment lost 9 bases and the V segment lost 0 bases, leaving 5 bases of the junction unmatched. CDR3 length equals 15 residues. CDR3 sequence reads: CAISESRDRGQKAFF. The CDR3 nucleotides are TGTGCCATCAGTGAGTCCCGGGACAGGGGGCAAAAAGCTTTCTTT.

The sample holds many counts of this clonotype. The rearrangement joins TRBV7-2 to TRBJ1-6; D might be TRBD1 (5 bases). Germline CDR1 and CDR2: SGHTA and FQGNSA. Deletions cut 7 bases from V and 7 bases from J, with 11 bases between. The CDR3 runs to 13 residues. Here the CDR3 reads CASTDTPNSPLHF. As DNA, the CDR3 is TGTGCCAGCACGGACACTCCAAATTCACCCCTCCACTTT. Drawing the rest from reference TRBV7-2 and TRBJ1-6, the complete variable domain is GAGVSQSPSNKVTEKGKDVELRCDPISGHTALYWYRQSLGQGLEFLIYFQGNSAPDKSGLPSDRFSAERTGGSVSTLTIQRTQQEDSAVYLCASTDTPNSPLHFGNGTRLTVT.

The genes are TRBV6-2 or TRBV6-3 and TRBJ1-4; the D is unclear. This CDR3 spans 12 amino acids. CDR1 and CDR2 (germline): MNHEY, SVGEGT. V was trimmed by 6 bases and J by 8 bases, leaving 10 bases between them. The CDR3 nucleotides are TGTGCCAGCAGCCCCCGGTCGGAAAAACTGTTTTTT. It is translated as CASSPRSEKLFF.

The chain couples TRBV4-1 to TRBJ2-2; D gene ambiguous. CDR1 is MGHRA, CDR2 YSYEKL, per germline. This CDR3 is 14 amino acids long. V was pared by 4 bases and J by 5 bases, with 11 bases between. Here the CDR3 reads CASSPRTGTGELFF. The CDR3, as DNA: TGCGCCAGCAGCCCGAGGACCGGAACCGGGGAGCTGTTTTTT.

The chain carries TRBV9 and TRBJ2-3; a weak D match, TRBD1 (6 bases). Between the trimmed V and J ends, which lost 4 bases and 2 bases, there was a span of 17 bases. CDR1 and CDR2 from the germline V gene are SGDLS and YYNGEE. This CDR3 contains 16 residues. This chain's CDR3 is CASSPPDRSVTDTQYF. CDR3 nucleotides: TGTGCCAGCAGCCCACCCGACAGGTCCGTCACAGATACGCAGTATTTT.

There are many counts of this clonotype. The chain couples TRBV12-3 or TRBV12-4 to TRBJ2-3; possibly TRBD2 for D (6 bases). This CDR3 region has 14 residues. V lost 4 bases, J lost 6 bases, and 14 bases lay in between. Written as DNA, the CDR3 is TGTGCCAGCAGTTCTCACCGGGGGTGGGATACGCAGTATTTT. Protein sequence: CASSSHRGWDTQYF.

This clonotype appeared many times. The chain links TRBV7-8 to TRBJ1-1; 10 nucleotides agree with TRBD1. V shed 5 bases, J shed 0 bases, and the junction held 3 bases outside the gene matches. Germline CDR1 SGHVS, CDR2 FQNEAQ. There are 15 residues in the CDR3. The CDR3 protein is CASSTGQGVNTEAFF. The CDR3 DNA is TGTGCCAGCAGCACCGGACAGGGGGTGAACACTGAAGCTTTCTTT.

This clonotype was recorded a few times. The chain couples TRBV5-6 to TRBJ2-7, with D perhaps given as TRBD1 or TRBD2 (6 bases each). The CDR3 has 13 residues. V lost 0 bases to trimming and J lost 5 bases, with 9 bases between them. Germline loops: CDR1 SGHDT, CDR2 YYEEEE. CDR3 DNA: TGTGCCAGCAGCTTGGACGGGGGCGACGAGCAGTACGTC. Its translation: CASSLDGGDEQYV.

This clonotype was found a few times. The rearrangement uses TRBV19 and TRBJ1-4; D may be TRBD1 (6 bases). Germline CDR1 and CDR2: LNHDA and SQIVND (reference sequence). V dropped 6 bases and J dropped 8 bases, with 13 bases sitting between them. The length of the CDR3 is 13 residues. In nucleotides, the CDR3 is TGTGCCAGTAGGGGGGGGCCTGGCGAAAAACTGTTTTTT. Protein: CASRGGPGEKLFF.